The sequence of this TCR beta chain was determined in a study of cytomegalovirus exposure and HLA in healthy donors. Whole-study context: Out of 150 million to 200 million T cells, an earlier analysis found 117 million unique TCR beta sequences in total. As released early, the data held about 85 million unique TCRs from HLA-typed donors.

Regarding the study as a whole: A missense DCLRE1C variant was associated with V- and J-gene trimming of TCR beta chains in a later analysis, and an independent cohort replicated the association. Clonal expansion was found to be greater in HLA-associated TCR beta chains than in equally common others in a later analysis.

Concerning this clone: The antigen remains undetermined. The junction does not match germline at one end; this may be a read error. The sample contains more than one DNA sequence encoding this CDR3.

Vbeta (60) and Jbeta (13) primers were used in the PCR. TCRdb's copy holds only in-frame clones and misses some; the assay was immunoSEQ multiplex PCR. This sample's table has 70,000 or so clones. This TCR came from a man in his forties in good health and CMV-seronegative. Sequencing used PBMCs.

In DNA form, the CDR3 reads TGTGCCAGCAGCTTACTCAGCGGGGGATTTCACACCGAAGCTTTCTTT. Its protein is CASSLLSGGFHTEAFF. The chain couples TRBV4-2 to TRBJ1-1, with a possible D match to TRBD1 (5 bases). This CDR3 spans 16 amino acids. Germline CDR1 and CDR2: LGHNA and YNFKEQ.